These 21 T cell receptor beta chains were sequenced from one sample in a study of cytotoxic CD8 clonotypes in ibrutinib-treated CLL. Here immunoSEQ multiplex PCR was the method, and the copy in TCRdb shows in-frame clones only, minus some. The repertoire holds 150,000 to 200,000 clones, 70% to 85% seen once, with 2% to 2.5% in the top ten. The specimen was PBMCs, collected after 12 months of ibrutinib treatment. Receptor source: a human donor with chronic lymphocytic leukemia.

The CDR3 nucleotides are TGTGCCAGCAGCTTAGTGCTAGCGGGCACCGGGGAGCTGTTTTTT. This encodes CASSLVLAGTGELFF. This chain uses TRBV7-8 with TRBJ2-2, with 8 bases lining up with TRBD2. Germline values: CDR1 SGHVS, CDR2 FQNEAQ. The CDR3 loop spans 15 amino acids. V shed 1 base, J shed 4 bases, and the junction held 2 bases outside the gene matches.

The chain links TRBV6-1 to TRBJ1-6, with D perhaps matching TRBD1 (5 bases). V lost 8 bases and J lost 9, with 17 bases in between. CDR1 and CDR2 from the germline V gene are MNHNS and SASEGT. The CDR3 length is 14 residues. DNA for the CDR3: TGTGCCAGCGGTTTCCAGGGAGCAGGTTCACCCCTCCACTTT. This encodes CASGFQGAGSPLHF.

This chain joins TRBV6-5 and TRBJ2-1; no clear D gene. The CDR3 is 13 amino acids. Looked up from germline, CDR1 is MNHEY and CDR2 is SVGAGI. Trimming left V 2 bases short and J 5 bases short, with 7 bases between. The CDR3 region has the DNA TGTGCCAGCAGTTACGAACCACACAATGAGCAGTTCTTC. It encodes CASSYEPHNEQFF.

The V gene is TRBV19, the J gene TRBJ1-2, with unresolved D. This CDR3 contains 14 residues. V was pared by 3 bases and J by 2 bases, with 10 bases between. CDR1 is LNHDA, CDR2 SQIVND, per germline (reference sequence). CDR3 DNA: TGTGCCAGTAGTATGGTACGGACGAACTATGGCTACACCTTC. Translating gives CASSMVRTNYGYTF. Full variable domain (missing parts from reference TRBV19 and TRBJ1-2): DGGITQSPKYLFRKEGQNVTLSCEQNLNHDAMYWYRQDPGQGLRLIYYSQIVNDFQKGDIAEGYSVSREKKESFPLTVTSAQKNPTAFYLCASSMVRTNYGYTFGSGTRLTVV.

This chain connects TRBV5-6 to TRBJ2-3; maybe TRBD2 (6 bases). The V and J ends lost 4 bases and 0 bases respectively, with 12 bases between them. This CDR3 spans 15 amino acids. Germline loops: CDR1 SGHDT, CDR2 YYEEEE. The DNA of the CDR3 is TGTGCCAGCAGCGCGGGACTGTTAAGCACAGATACGCAGTATTTT. This gives the protein CASSAGLLSTDTQYF.

Here the CDR3 reads CASRRQGDQPQHF. For the CDR3, the DNA is TGTGCCAGCCGAAGACAGGGCGATCAGCCCCAGCATTTT. The genes are TRBV6-5 and TRBJ1-5; 7 positions match TRBD1. Trimming took 8 bases from V and 5 from J; bases not matched to a gene: 6. Germline CDR1 is MNHEY and CDR2 is SVGAGI. This CDR3 spans 13 amino acids.

This clone was counted once. The V and J genes are TRBV5-6 and TRBJ2-7, with 7 bases matching TRBD2. Germline assignment: CDR1 SGHDT and CDR2 YYEEEE. After removal of 4 bases from V and 2 bases from J, the junction contained 9 bases not matched to a gene. The CDR3 has 15 amino acids. Here the CDR3 reads CASSPLGGGTYEQYF. For the CDR3, the DNA is TGTGCCAGCAGCCCTCTCGGGGGAGGGACCTACGAGCAGTACTTC.

The V call is TRBV5-1, the J call TRBJ2-7, with TRBD1 matching 8 bases. The CDR3 is made up of 17 amino acids. The ends lost 0 bases at V and 6 bases at J; junction bases unmatched: 14. Germline V gives CDR1 SGHRS, CDR2 YFSETQ. This CDR3 is CASSLGDRGIIGSEQYF. The CDR3 DNA sequence: TGCGCCAGCAGCTTGGGTGACAGGGGTATAATAGGGAGCGAGCAGTACTTC.

The CDR3 protein is CASSTSGFGNQPQHF. As DNA, the CDR3 is TGTGCCAGCAGTACGTCAGGTTTTGGCAATCAGCCCCAGCATTTT. The gene calls are TRBV6-6 and TRBJ1-5; D is undetermined. The V and J ends lost 5 bases and 2 bases respectively, with 13 bases between them. This CDR3 region has 15 residues. The V gene's germline CDR1 is MNHNY and CDR2 SVGAGI (reference sequence).

This clone turned up a few times. The germline gene is not matched at one end of the junction; a read error may be the cause. The V gene is TRBV7-2, the J gene TRBJ2-2; D gene unclear. This CDR3 region has 15 residues. Looked up from germline, CDR1 is SGHTA and CDR2 is FQGNSA. CDR3 protein: CASSLGPANPGELFF. CDR3 sequence (DNA): TGTGCCAGCAGCTTAGGCCCAGCGAACCCCGGGGAGCTGTTTTTT.

The rearrangement uses TRBV19 and TRBJ1-6; D not resolved. This CDR3 is built from 12 residues. V was trimmed by 3 bases and J by 7 bases, leaving 4 bases between them. CDR1 is LNHDA, CDR2 SQIVND, per germline (reference sequence). CDR3 region: CASSIINSPLHF. CDR3 DNA: TGTGCCAGTAGTATTATAAATTCACCCCTCCACTTT.

The chain carries TRBV15 and TRBJ2-2, with a weak D call TRBD1 (5 bases). This CDR3 spans 17 amino acids. Per germline, CDR1 LNHNV and CDR2 YYDKDF (reference sequence). The CDR3: CALERRAASTNTGELFF. The CDR3 bases are TGTGCTCTCGAGCGCAGGGCGGCTTCCACGAACACCGGGGAGCTGTTTTTT. The entire variable domain, with the rest obtained from reference TRBV15 and TRBJ2-2, is as follows: DAMVIQNPRYQVTQFGKPVTLSCSQTLNHNVMYWYQQKSSQAPKLLFHYYDKDFNNEADTPDNFQSRRPNTSFCFLDIRSPGLGDTAMYLCALERRAASTNTGELFFGEGSRLTVL.

This chain connects TRBV6-5 to TRBJ1-4; D unresolved. V was trimmed by 4 bases and J by 0 bases, leaving 9 bases between them. The CDR3 covers 15 residues. Per the germline V gene, CDR1 is MNHEY and CDR2 is SVGAGI. The CDR3 region is CASSSEGSTNEKLFF. The CDR3 DNA is TGTGCCAGCAGTTCGGAGGGTTCAACTAATGAAAAACTGTTTTTT.

This clone was seen only a few times. J is TRBJ2-1 and V is TRBV28; 8 bases are shared with TRBD1. V lost 5 bases and J lost 12; bases outside the gene matches: 21. The CDR3 has 17 residues. The germline gives CDR1 MDHEN, CDR2 SYDVKM. Here the CDR3 reads CASSTPSPYRGERGQFF. Here the CDR3 DNA reads TGTGCCAGCAGTACCCCTTCCCCGTACAGGGGGGAAAGGGGGCAGTTCTTC.

The V gene is TRBV5-6, the J gene TRBJ1-1, with 7 bases lining up with TRBD1. This CDR3 spans 16 amino acids. V lost 5 bases, J lost 0 bases, and 10 bases stayed unmatched. Germline V gene data show CDR1 as SGHDT and CDR2 as YYEEEE. CDR3 loop: CASSLPPGGLNTEAFF. Here the CDR3 DNA reads TGTGCCAGCAGTTTGCCCCCAGGGGGATTGAACACTGAAGCTTTCTTT.

The rearrangement uses TRBV28 and TRBJ1-1, with 8 bases that match TRBD1. Unmatched junction bases numbered 7, after V lost 6 bases and J lost 1 base. Looked up from germline, CDR1 is MDHEN and CDR2 is SYDVKM. The CDR3 is made up of 15 amino acids. The CDR3 sequence: CASSHRTGRNTEAFF. The CDR3 nucleotides are TGTGCCAGCAGCCACCGGACAGGGAGGAACACTGAAGCTTTCTTT.

This clone has just a few counts. This chain joins TRBV2 and TRBJ2-3; a possible D gene is TRBD2 (6 bases). V lost 8 bases to trimming and J lost 2 bases, with 14 bases between them. From germline, CDR1 is SNHLY and CDR2 FYNNEI. The CDR3 loop spans 14 amino acids. In DNA, the CDR3 is TGTGCCAGCGTGTTGCGGGAACCCACAGATACGCAGTATTTT. Translating it yields CASVLREPTDTQYF.

The genes are TRBV2 and TRBJ1-2, with D hard to call. Per the germline V gene, CDR1 is SNHLY and CDR2 is FYNNEI. Trimming removed 6 bases from V and 1 base from J, with 6 bases in between. This CDR3 comprises 12 residues. This chain's CDR3 is CASRADNYGYTF. In nucleotides, the CDR3 is TGTGCCAGCAGGGCAGATAACTATGGCTACACCTTC.

V is TRBV4-1 and J is TRBJ1-4; 8 positions agree with TRBD1. CDR1 and CDR2 from the germline V gene are MGHRA and YSYEKL. J lost 5 bases, V lost 4 bases, and 3 bases had no gene match. This CDR3 contains 14 residues. The CDR3 DNA sequence: TGCGCCAGCAGCCCGCGACAGGGGAATGAAAAACTGTTTTTT. Translation gives CASSPRQGNEKLFF.

This chain joins TRBV7-9 and TRBJ2-5, with 8 bases lining up with TRBD1. Germline lookup yields CDR1 SEHNR and CDR2 FQNEAQ (reference sequence). CDR3 length: 15 residues. Trimming cost V 5 bases and J 5 bases; bases outside gene matches: 10. This chain's CDR3 is CASSEIPGGGETQYF. CDR3 bases: TGTGCCAGCAGCGAAATCCCAGGGGGCGGTGAGACCCAGTACTTC. Looking up the rest from reference TRBV7-9 and TRBJ2-5 gives the full variable domain: DTGVSQNPRHKITKRGQNVTFRCDPISEHNRLYWYRQTLGQGPEFLTYFQNEAQLEKSRLLSDRFSAERPKGSFSTLEIQRTEQGDSAMYLCASSEIPGGGETQYFGPGTRLLVL.

Note on this clone: This may come from a read error, since a much larger clone is one base off. V gene TRBV4-3 combines with J gene TRBJ2-7; the match to TRBD2 covers 12 bases. Germline-derived CDR1 and CDR2 are LGHNA and YSLEER. The V segment lost 1 base and the J segment 2 bases; nucleotides outside the gene matches: 0. The CDR3 has 15 residues. CDR3: CASSQGTSGTYEQYF. The DNA for the CDR3 is TGCGCCAGCAGCCAAGGGACTAGCGGGACCTACGAGCAGTACTTC.